A selection of T cell receptor beta chains follows, all from one sample in a study of radiotherapy plus CTLA-4 blockade in lung cancer. The assay was immunoSEQ multiplex PCR, and TCRdb's table has in-frame clones only and misses some. The table shows tens of thousands of clones, with 60% to 85% occurring only once. Sequenced material: peripheral blood, taken from a patient treated with radiotherapy plus ipilimumab. The receptor set was obtained from a human donor with non-small cell lung cancer whose response to radiotherapy plus ipilimumab could not be evaluated. Some clones in this sample may be carry-over from other donors' samples. The CDR3 runs from the conserved cysteine through the conserved F or W. Each record gives: clone size, V gene, J gene, D gene, CDR3 protein, CDR3 DNA. A D gene is named only where the DNA matches it firmly. Some rows mark clone size as missing; the rest say once, few, many or name a class of expanded clone.

>-|TRBV9|TRBJ2-3|-
CASSAHRTDTQYF
TGTGCCAGCAGCGCTCACAGGACAGATACGCAGTATTTT
>once|TRBV28|TRBJ2-1|-
CASALGLDNEQFF
TGTGCCAGCGCACTTGGACTGGACAATGAGCAGTTCTTC
>-|TRBV6-1|TRBJ2-7|-
CASSEPGFSSYEQYF
TGTGCCAGCAGCGAACCGGGGTTTAGCTCCTACGAGCAGTACTTC
>few|TRBV27|TRBJ2-1|TRBD1
CASSPLGQVLYNEQFF
TGTGCCAGCAGTCCCCTGGGACAGGTTCTTTACAATGAGCAGTTCTTC
>-|TRBV5-1|TRBJ1-6|TRBD1
CASSRDRLNSPLHF
TGCGCCAGCAGCCGGGACAGGCTTAATTCACCCCTCCACTTT
>-|TRBV2|TRBJ2-3|-
CASSVDILFTDTQYF
TGTGCCAGCAGTGTCGACATTTTGTTTACAGATACGCAGTATTTT
>-|TRBV18|TRBJ2-7|TRBD1
CASSGQGGRNEQYF
TGTGCCAGCTCAGGACAGGGGGGGCGCAACGAGCAGTACTTC
>once|TRBV29-1|TRBJ2-7|TRBD2
CSVPGRGSYEQYF
TGCAGCGTGCCCGGGAGGGGGTCCTACGAGCAGTACTTC
>-|TRBV4-2|TRBJ2-1|TRBD1
CASSHVTGGAGNEQFF
TGTGCCAGCAGCCACGTGACAGGGGGCGCTGGGAATGAGCAGTTCTTC
>-|TRBV9|TRBJ1-2|-
CASSGGYSVGYTF
TGTGCCAGCAGCGGAGGATATAGTGTCGGCTACACCTTC
>-|TRBV7-9|TRBJ2-1|-
CASSLGAASYNEQFF
TGTGCCAGCAGCTTAGGGGCAGCTTCCTACAATGAGCAGTTCTTC
>-|TRBV7-8|TRBJ2-1|-
CASSLYVNTDNEQFF
TGTGCCAGCAGCTTATACGTAAACACCGACAATGAGCAGTTCTTC
>-|TRBV18|TRBJ1-1|TRBD1
CASSLTGGTEAFF
TGTGCCAGCTCACTAACAGGGGGCACTGAAGCTTTCTTT
>-|TRBV18|TRBJ2-3|-
CASSPRYRGTDTQYF
TGTGCCAGCTCACCAAGGTACAGGGGCACAGATACGCAGTATTTT
>few|TRBV4-1|TRBJ2-2|-
CASSQRDSVGELFF
TGCGCCAGCAGCCAACGGGATTCCGTCGGGGAGCTGTTTTTT
>-|TRBV19|TRBJ1-2|-
CATTDLYGYTF
TGTGCCACGACAGATCTTTATGGCTACACCTTC